This TCR beta chain emerged from a study of blood T cells in healthy people across ages. Together with a sample-barcoded 5' primer, a J-beta primer mix was included in a second PCR lasting about 6 to 12 cycles. A minimum of 2.5 million CDR3-containing paired-end reads was obtained for each sample. TCRdb re-analysed the 5' RACE reads in MiXCR, keeping a single row per CDR3 protein. The repertoire includes about 1.4 million distinct CDR3 sequences, roughly 60% of them detected once, and approximately 7% sits in the top ten. Deletions cut 1 base from V and 13 bases from J, with 26 bases between. Germline lookup yields CDR1 GTSNPN and CDR2 SVGIG (reference sequence). The CDR3 loop spans 16 amino acids.

The chain joins TRBV30 to TRBJ2-1; D is undetermined. The sequenced sample was blood. This sequence originates from a man between 18 and 35 years old in good health. The CDR3 nucleotides are TGTGCCTGGAGTGCAGCCGCCTTATCGGCTCAAGAGACCCAGTTCTTC. Its protein product is CAWSAAALSAQETQFF. The full variable domain, completed using reference TRBV30 and TRBJ2-1, is SQTIHQWPATLVQPVGSPLSLECTVEGTSNPNLYWYRQAAGRGLQLLFYSVGIGQISSEVPQNLSASRPQDRQFILSSKKLLLSDSGFYLCAWSAAALSAQETQFFGPGTRLTVL.